This entry features one T cell receptor (beta chain) sequence. With V trimmed by 0 bases and J by 3 bases, 10 bases remained unmatched. The CDR3 spans 18 residues. Per germline, CDR1 LGHNA and CDR2 YSLEER. These data come from a study of blood T cell repertoires in COVID-19. Study information: Sites across the United States, Italy and Spain contributed samples from acute and convalescent COVID-19. The cDNA or gDNA used as material had been derived from T cells, B-cell-depleted T cells, or PBMCs.

Original analysis: Amplifying reference gene primers gave estimates of nucleated cell counts. TCRdb's table, derived via immunoSEQ multiplex PCR, lists solely in-frame clones and lacks some. Clonal size and the V and J genes are those of that table, whereas D and trimming came from the DNA. The sample has 130,000 to 150,000 clones; 84% are singletons. Sequenced sample: peripheral blood. V is TRBV4-3 and J is TRBJ2-3; 9 nucleotides line up with TRBD2. The TCR comes from a human donor in a cohort sampled during active COVID-19. CDR3 nucleotides: TGCGCCAGCAGCCAAGATGGACCGCGGGGGGGCCAAACAGATACGCAGTATTTT. Translating it yields CASSQDGPRGGQTDTQYF.